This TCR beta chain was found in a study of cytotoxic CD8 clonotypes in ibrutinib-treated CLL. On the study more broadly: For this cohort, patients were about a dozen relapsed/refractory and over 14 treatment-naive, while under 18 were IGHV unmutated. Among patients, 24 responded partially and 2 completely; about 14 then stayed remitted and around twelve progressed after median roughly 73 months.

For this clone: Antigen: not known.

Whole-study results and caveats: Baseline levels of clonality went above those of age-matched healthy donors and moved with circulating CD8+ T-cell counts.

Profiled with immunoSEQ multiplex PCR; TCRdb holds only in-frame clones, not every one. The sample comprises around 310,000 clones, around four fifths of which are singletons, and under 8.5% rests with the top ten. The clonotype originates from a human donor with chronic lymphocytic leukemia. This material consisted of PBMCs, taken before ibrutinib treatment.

This CDR3 reads CASSFRQTSYAGYTF. Here the CDR3 DNA reads TGTGCCAGCAGCTTTCGACAGACATCCTATGCTGGCTACACCTTC. This chain joins TRBV5-5 and TRBJ1-2, with D maybe TRBD1 (5 bases). The CDR3 is 15 residues long. In germline, CDR1 is SGHKS, CDR2 YYEKEE (reference sequence). Deletions cut 2 bases from V and 7 bases from J, with 18 bases between.